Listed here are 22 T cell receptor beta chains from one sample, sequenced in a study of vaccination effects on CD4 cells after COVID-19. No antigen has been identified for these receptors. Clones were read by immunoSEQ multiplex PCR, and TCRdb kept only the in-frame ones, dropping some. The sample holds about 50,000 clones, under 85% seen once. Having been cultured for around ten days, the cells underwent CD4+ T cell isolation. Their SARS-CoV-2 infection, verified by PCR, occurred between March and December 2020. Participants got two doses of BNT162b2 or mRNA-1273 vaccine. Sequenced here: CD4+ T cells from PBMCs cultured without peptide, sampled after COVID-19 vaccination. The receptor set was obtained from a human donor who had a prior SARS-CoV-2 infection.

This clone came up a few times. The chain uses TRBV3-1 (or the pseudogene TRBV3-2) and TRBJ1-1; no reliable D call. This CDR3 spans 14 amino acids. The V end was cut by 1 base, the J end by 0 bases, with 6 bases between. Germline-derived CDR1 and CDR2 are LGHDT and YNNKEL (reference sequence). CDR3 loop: CASSQGHLNTEAFF. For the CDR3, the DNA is TGTGCCAGCAGCCAAGGACATTTGAACACTGAAGCTTTCTTT.

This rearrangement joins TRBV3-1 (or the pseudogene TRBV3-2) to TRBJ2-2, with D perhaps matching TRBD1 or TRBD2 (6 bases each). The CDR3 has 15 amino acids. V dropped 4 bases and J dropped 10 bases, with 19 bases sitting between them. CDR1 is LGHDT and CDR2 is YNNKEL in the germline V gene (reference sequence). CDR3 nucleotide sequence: TGTGCCAGCAGCCCCGCCATCGGGGGCAGCGAGGAGCTGTTTTTT. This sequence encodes CASSPAIGGSEELFF.

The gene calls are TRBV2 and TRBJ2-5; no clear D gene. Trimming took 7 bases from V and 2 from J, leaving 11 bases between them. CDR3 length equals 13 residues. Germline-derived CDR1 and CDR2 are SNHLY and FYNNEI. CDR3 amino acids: CASMLQSQETQYF. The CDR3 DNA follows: TGTGCCAGCATGTTACAGTCACAAGAGACCCAGTACTTC. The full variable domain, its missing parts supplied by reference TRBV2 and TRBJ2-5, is EPEVTQTPSHQVTQMGQEVILRCVPISNHLYFYWYRQILGQKVEFLVSFYNNEISEKSEIFDDQFSVERPDGSNFTLKIRSTKLEDSAMYFCASMLQSQETQYFGPGTRLLVL.

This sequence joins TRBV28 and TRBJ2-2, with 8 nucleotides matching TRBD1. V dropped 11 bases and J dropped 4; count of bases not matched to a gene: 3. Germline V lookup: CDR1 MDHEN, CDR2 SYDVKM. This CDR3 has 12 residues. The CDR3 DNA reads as TGTGCCGGACAGGGTCGCACCGGGGAGCTGTTTTTT. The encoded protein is CAGQGRTGELFF.

The CDR3 sequence: CATNPGAIGDTEAFF. Written as DNA, the CDR3 is TGTGCCACCAATCCCGGCGCGATTGGGGACACTGAAGCTTTCTTT. The genes are TRBV10-3 and TRBJ1-1; D gene unclear. This CDR3 spans 15 amino acids. The V gene's germline CDR1 is ENHRY and CDR2 SYGVKD. The V and J ends lost 10 bases and 3 bases respectively, with 21 bases between them.

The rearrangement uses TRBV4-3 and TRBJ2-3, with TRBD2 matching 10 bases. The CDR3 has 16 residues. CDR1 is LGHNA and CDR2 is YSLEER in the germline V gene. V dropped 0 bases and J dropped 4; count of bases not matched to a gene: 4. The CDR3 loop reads CASSQDLAGASDTQYF. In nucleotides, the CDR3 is TGCGCCAGCAGCCAAGATCTAGCGGGAGCATCAGATACGCAGTATTTT.

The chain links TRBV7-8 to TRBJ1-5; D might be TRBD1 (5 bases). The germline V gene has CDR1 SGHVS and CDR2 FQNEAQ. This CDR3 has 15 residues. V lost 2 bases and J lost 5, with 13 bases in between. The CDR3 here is CASSLRRGRDQPQHF. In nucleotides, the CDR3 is TGTGCCAGCAGCTTAAGGAGGGGCAGGGATCAGCCCCAGCATTTT.

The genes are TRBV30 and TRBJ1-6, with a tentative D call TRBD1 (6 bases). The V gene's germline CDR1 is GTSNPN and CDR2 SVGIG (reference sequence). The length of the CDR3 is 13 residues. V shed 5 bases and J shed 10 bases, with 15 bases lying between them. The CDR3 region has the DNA TGTGCCTGGGAGGTGGGGGGGCGGTCACCCCTCCACTTT. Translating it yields CAWEVGGRSPLHF.

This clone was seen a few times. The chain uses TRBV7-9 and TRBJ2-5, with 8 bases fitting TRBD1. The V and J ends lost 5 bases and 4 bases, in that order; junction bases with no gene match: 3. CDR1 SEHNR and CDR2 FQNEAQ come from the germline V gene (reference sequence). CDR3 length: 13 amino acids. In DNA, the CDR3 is TGTGCCAGCAGCAAAGGACAGGGAGAGACCCAGTACTTC. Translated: CASSKGQGETQYF.

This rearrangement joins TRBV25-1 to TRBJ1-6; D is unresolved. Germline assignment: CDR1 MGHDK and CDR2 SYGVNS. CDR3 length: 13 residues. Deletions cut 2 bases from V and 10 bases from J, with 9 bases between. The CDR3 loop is CASSETSGSPLHF. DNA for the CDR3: TGTGCCAGCAGTGAAACATCGGGATCACCCCTCCACTTT.

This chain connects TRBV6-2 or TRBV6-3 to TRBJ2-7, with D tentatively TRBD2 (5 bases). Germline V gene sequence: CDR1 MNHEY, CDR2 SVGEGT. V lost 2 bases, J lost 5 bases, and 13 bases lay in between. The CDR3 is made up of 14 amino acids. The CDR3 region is CASSYGSAPHEQYF. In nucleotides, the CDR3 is TGTGCCAGCAGTTACGGGAGCGCGCCTCACGAGCAGTACTTC.

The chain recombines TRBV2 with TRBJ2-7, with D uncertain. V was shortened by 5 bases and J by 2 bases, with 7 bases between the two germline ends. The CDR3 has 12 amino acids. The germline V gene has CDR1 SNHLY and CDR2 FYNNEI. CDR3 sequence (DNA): TGTGCCAGCAGTCGGAATACCTACGAGCAGTACTTC. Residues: CASSRNTYEQYF.

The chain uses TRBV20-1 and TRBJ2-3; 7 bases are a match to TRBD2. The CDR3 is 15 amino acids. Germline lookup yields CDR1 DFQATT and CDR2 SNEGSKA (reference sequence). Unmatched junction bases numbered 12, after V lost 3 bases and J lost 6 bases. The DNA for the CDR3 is TGCAGTGCTAGTTTATTCGCGGGAGCAACGGATACGCAGTATTTT. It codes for CSASLFAGATDTQYF.

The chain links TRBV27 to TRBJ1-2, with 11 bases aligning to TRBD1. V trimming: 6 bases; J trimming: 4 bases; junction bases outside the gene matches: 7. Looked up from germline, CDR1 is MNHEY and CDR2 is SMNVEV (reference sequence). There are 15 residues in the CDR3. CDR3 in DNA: TGTGCCAGCAGCAGGACAGGGGGCGGCGTCTATGGCTACACCTTC. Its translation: CASSRTGGGVYGYTF.

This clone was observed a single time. CDR3 nucleotides: TGTGCCAGTAGTCGAACGGGGGCCGATGAGACCCAGTACTTC. It translates to CASSRTGADETQYF. The rearrangement links TRBV19 to TRBJ2-5, with D possibly called TRBD1 or TRBD2 (6 bases each). Trimming stripped 5 bases from V and 5 bases from J, with 15 bases between. The CDR3 is made up of 14 amino acids. Germline lookup yields CDR1 LNHDA and CDR2 SQIVND (reference sequence).

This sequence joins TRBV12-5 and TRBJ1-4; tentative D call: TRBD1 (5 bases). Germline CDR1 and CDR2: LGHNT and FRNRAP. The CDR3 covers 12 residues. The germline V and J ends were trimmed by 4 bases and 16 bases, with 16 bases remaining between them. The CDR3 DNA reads TGTGCTAGTGGTTCCCCCTCCGAAGGGACGTTTTTT. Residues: CASGSPSEGTFF.

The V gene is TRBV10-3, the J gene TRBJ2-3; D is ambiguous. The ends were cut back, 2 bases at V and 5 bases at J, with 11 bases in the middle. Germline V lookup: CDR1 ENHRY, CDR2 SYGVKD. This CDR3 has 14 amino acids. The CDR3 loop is CAISEGQERDTQYF. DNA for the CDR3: TGTGCCATCAGTGAGGGCCAGGAACGAGATACGCAGTATTTT.

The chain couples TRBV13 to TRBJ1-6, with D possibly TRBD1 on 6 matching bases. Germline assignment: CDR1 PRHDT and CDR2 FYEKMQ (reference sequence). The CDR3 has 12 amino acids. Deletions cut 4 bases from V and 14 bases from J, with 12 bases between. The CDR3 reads CASSSTGRALHF. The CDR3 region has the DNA TGTGCCAGCAGCTCAACAGGGAGGGCCCTCCACTTT. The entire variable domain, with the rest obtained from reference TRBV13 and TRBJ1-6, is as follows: AAGVIQSPRHLIKEKRETATLKCYPIPRHDTVYWYQQGPGQDPQFLISFYEKMQSDKGSIPDRFSAQQFSDYHSELNMSSLELGDSALYFCASSSTGRALHFGNGTRLTVT.

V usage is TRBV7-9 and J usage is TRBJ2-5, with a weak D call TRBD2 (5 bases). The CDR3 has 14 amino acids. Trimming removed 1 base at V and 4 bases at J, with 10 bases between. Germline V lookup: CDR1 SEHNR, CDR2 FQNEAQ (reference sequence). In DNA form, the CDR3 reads TGTGCCAGCAGCTTAGGGCTAGCCGGAGAGACCCAGTACTTC. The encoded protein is CASSLGLAGETQYF.

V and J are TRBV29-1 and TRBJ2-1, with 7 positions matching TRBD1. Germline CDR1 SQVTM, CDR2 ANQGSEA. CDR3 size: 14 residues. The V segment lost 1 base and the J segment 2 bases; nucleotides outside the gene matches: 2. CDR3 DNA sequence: TGCAGCGTTGAAGGGGGACAGCCCTACAATGAGCAGTTCTTC. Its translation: CSVEGGQPYNEQFF.

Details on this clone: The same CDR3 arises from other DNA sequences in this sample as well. CDR3: CASSLGTGYGYTF. The CDR3 DNA is TGTGCCAGCAGCTTAGGGACCGGCTATGGCTACACCTTC. The V and J genes are TRBV7-2 and TRBJ1-2; D uncertain. CDR1 is SGHTA, CDR2 FQGNSA, per germline. The CDR3 contains 13 residues. The germline V and J ends were trimmed by 1 base and 4 bases, with 7 bases remaining between them.

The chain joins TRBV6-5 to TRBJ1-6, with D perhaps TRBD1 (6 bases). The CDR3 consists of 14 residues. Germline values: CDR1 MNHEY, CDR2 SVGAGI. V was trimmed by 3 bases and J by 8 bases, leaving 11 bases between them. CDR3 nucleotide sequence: TGTGCCAGCAGTTATACGGCAGGGGATTCACCCCTCCACTTT. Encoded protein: CASSYTAGDSPLHF.